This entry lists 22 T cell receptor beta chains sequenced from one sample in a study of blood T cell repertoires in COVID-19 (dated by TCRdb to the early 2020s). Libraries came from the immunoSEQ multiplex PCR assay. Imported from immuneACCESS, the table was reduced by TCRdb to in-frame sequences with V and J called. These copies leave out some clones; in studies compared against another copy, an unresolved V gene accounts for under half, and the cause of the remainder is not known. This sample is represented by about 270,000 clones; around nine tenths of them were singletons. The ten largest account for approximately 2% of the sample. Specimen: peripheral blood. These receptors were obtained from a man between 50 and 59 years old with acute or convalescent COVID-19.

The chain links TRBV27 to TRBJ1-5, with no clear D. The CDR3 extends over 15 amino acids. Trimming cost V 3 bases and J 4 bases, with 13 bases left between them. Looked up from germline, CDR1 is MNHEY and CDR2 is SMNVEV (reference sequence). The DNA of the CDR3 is TGTGCCAGCAGTTTTCGGGGAAACCGTAATCAGCCCCAGCATTTT. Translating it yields CASSFRGNRNQPQHF.

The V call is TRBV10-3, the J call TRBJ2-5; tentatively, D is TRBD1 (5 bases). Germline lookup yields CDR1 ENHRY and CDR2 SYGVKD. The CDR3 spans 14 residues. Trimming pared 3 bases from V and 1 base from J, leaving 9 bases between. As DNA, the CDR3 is TGTGCCATCAGTGATGACAGAAGCCAAGAGACCCAGTACTTC. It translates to CAISDDRSQETQYF.

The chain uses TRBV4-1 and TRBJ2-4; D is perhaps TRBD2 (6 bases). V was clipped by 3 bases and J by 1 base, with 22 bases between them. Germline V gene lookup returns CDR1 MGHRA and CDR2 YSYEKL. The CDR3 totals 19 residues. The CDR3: CASSHPGLRSRGAKNIQYF. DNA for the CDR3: TGCGCCAGCAGCCACCCGGGACTGCGATCCCGGGGGGCCAAAAACATTCAGTACTTC.

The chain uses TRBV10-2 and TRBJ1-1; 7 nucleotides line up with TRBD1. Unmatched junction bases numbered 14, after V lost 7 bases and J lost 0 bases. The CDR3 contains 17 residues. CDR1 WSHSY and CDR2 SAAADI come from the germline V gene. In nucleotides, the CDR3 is TGCGCCAGCACCATGCCGGGACAGACCGTCATGAACACTGAAGCTTTCTTT. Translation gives CASTMPGQTVMNTEAFF.

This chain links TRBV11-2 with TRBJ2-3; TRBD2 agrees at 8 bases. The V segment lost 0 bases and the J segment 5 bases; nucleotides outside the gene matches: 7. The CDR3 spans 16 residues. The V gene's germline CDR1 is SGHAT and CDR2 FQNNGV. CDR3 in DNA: TGTGCCAGCAGCTTAGACGGGGGGGCCGATAAAGATACGCAGTATTTT. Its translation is CASSLDGGADKDTQYF.

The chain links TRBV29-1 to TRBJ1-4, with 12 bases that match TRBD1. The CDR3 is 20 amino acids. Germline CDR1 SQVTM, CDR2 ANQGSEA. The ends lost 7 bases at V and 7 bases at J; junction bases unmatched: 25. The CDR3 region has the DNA TGCAGCGCTGAGTGGGCCCCGGGACAGGGGGCTTTCGGTGATAGTGAAAAACTGTTTTTT. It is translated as CSAEWAPGQGAFGDSEKLFF. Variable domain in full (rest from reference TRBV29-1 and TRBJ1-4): SAVISQKPSRDICQRGTSLTIQCQVDSQVTMMFWYRQQPGQSLTLIATANQGSEATYESGFVIDKFPISRPNLTFSTLTVSNMSPEDSSIYLCSAEWAPGQGAFGDSEKLFFGSGTQLSVL.

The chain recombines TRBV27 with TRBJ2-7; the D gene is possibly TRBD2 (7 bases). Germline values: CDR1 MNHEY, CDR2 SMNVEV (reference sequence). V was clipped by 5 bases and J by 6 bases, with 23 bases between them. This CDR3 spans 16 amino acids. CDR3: CASSPLPGGTQGEQYF. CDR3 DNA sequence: TGTGCCAGCAGTCCCTTACCGGGGGGCACCCAGGGCGAGCAGTACTTC.

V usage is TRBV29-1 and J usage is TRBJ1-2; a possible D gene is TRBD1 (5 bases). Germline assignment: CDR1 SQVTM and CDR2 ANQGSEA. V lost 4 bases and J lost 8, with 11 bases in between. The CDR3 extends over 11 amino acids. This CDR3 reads CSVGAGLGYTF. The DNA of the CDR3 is TGCAGCGTTGGAGCAGGGCTGGGCTACACCTTC.

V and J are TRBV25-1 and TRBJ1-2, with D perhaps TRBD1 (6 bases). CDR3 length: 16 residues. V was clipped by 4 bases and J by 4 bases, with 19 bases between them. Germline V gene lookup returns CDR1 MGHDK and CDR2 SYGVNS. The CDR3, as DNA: TGTGCCAGCAGTGTTTCTCGGGGGGCCTATGGCTATGGCTACACCTTC. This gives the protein CASSVSRGAYGYGYTF.

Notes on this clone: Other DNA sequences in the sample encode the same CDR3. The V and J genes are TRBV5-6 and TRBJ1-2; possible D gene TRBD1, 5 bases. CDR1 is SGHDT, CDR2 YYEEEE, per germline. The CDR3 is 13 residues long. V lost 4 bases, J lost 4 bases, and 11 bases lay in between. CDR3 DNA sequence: TGTGCCAGCAGCCTTACAGGACCCTATGGCTACACCTTC. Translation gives CASSLTGPYGYTF.

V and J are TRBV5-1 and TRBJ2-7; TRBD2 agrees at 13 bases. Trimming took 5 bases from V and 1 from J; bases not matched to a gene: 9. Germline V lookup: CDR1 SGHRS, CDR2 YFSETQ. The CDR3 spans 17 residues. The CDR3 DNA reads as TGCGCCAGCAGTTCCCGACTAGCGGGGGGATGGTCCTACGAGCAGTACTTC. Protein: CASSSRLAGGWSYEQYF.

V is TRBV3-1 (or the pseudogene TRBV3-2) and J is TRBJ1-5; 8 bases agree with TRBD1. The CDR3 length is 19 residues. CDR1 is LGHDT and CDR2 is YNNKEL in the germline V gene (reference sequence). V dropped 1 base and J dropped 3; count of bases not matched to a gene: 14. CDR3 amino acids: CASSQVSGQGGSDNQPQHF. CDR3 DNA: TGTGCCAGCAGCCAAGTTAGTGGACAGGGAGGTAGTGACAATCAGCCCCAGCATTTT.

CDR3: CASSLALGGSNYEQYF. The DNA for the CDR3 is TGTGCCAGCAGCTTAGCGCTCGGGGGGTCCAACTACGAGCAGTACTTC. The genes are TRBV7-2 and TRBJ2-7; 7 nucleotides match TRBD2. CDR3 length: 16 amino acids. CDR1 SGHTA and CDR2 FQGNSA come from the germline V gene. Trimming cost V 0 bases and J 3 bases; bases outside gene matches: 8.

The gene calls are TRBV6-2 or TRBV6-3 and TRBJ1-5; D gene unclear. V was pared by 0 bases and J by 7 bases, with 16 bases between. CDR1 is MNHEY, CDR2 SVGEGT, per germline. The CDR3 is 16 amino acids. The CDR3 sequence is CASSYSGPGKGQPQHF. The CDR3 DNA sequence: TGTGCCAGCAGTTACTCGGGTCCCGGGAAAGGCCAGCCCCAGCATTTT.

The CDR3 here is CASSLEGAVSQETQYF. In DNA, the CDR3 is TGTGCCAGCAGCTTGGAGGGGGCAGTAAGCCAAGAGACCCAGTACTTC. J is TRBJ2-5 and V is TRBV5-4; the match to TRBD1 covers 7 bases. Germline CDR1 is SGHNT and CDR2 is YYREEE (reference sequence). The ends lost 0 bases at V and 1 base at J; junction bases unmatched: 6. CDR3 length: 16 residues.

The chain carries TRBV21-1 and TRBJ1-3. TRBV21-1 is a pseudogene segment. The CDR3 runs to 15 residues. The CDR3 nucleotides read TGTGCCAGCAGCCGGGGTCCCGGCTCTGGAAACACCATATATTTT. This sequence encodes CASSRGPGSGNTIYF.

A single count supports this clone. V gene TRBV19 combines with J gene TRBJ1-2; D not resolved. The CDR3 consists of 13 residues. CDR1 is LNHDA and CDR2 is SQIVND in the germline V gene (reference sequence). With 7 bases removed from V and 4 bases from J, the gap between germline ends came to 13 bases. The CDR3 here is CASTKPTTYGYTF. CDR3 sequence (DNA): TGTGCCAGTACCAAACCCACAACCTATGGCTACACCTTC.

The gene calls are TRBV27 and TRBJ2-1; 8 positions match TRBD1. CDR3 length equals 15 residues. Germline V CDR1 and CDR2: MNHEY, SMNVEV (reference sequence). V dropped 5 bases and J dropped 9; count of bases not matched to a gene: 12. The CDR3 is CASSDRGSIRGEQFF. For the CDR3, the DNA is TGTGCCAGCAGTGACAGGGGATCGATCAGGGGTGAGCAGTTCTTC.

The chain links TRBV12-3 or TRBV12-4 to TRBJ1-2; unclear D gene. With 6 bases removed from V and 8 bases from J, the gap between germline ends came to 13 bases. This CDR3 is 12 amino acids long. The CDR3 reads CASRPIVVGYTF. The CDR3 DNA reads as TGTGCCAGCAGACCAATTGTAGTAGGCTACACCTTC.

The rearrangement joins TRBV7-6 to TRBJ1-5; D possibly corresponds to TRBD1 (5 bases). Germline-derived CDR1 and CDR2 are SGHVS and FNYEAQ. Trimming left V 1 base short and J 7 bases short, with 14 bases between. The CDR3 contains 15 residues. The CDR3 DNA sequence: TGTGCCAGCAGCTTAGAGGGGCAGGGAGGCCAGCCCCAGCATTTT. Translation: CASSLEGQGGQPQHF.

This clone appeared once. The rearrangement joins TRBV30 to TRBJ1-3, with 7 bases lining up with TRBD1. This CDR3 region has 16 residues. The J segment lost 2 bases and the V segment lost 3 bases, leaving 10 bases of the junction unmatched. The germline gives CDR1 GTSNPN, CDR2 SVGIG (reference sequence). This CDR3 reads CAWSANPTGAGNTIYF. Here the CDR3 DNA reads TGTGCCTGGAGCGCGAACCCAACAGGGGCTGGAAACACCATATATTTT.

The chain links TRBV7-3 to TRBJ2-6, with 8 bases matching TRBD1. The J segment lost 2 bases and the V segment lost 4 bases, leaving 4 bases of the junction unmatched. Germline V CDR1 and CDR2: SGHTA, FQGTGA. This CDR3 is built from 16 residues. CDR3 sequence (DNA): TGTGCCAGCAGCTCCCAGGGGGCCACTGGGGCCAACGTCCTGACTTTC. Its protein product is CASSSQGATGANVLTF.